The 18 T cell receptor beta chains in this list originate from one sample, sequenced in a study of cytomegalovirus exposure and HLA in healthy donors. The study ran its PCR with 60 Vbeta and 13 Jbeta primers. TCRdb's table, derived via immunoSEQ multiplex PCR, lists solely in-frame clones and lacks some. The top ten clones hold approximately 1.5% of a sample with 150,000 to 200,000 clones, less than 75% of them seen once. Material for sequencing was PBMCs. These receptors came from a girl aged 10 to 17 in good health and CMV-seronegative.

The V gene is TRBV29-1, the J gene TRBJ2-1, with TRBD1 matching 9 bases. The CDR3 sequence is 17 residues long. V trimming: 6 bases; J trimming: 7 bases; junction bases outside the gene matches: 19. Germline V gene lookup returns CDR1 SQVTM and CDR2 ANQGSEA. The CDR3: CSVHRGRNPLSINEQFF. CDR3 DNA sequence: TGCAGCGTCCACAGGGGGCGTAACCCTCTAAGTATTAATGAGCAGTTCTTC.

V usage is TRBV6-5 and J usage is TRBJ1-2, with unresolved D. Per the germline V gene, CDR1 is MNHEY and CDR2 is SVGAGI. V lost 0 bases to trimming and J lost 0 bases, with 8 bases between them. The CDR3 length is 15 residues. The CDR3 nucleotides read TGTGCCAGCAGTTACTCGGCAGAGGCTAACTATGGCTACACCTTC. Translating it yields CASSYSAEANYGYTF.

This sequence joins TRBV14 and TRBJ2-5; the match to TRBD2 covers 9 bases. Trimming removed 2 bases from V and 4 bases from J; junction bases left unmatched: 11. The CDR3 covers 17 residues. CDR1 and CDR2 from the germline V gene are SGHDN and FVKESK. CDR3 nucleotide sequence: TGTGCCAGCAGCCAAAACAGTTGGCGGGGGGGAGTAGAGACCCAGTACTTC. Translating gives CASSQNSWRGGVETQYF.

V and J are TRBV6-6 and TRBJ2-7; D uncertain. The V gene's germline CDR1 is MNHNY and CDR2 SVGAGI (reference sequence). Trimming stripped 2 bases from V and 7 bases from J, with 15 bases between. The CDR3 covers 14 residues. The CDR3, as DNA: TGTGCCAGCAGTTACGAATCCGGTCTCGGGGAGCAGTACTTC. Translation gives CASSYESGLGEQYF.

The gene calls are TRBV11-2 and TRBJ2-1, with D perhaps matching TRBD2 (6 bases). This CDR3 comprises 14 residues. The V gene lost 1 base and the J gene lost 10 bases, with 14 bases spanning the gap. Germline V gene data show CDR1 as SGHAT and CDR2 as FQNNGV. The CDR3 spells CASSLGTNFPEQFF. Here the CDR3 DNA reads TGTGCCAGCAGCTTAGGGACTAACTTCCCCGAGCAGTTCTTC. Full variable domain (missing parts from reference TRBV11-2 and TRBJ2-1): EAGVAQSPRYKIIEKRQSVAFWCNPISGHATLYWYQQILGQGPKLLIQFQNNGVVDDSQLPKDRFSAERLKGVDSTLKIQPAKLEDSAVYLCASSLGTNFPEQFFGPGTRLTVL.

In regard to this clone: Germline and junction disagree at one end, which may indicate a read error. The chain has TRBV5-1 and TRBJ1-5, with D possibly matching TRBD1 (6 bases). The CDR3 covers 13 residues. The germline gives CDR1 SGHRS, CDR2 YFSETQ. The CDR3 DNA is TGCGCCAGCAGCTTGGCCCCCGGACAGCCCCAGAATTTT. It codes for CASSLAPGQPQNF.

The genes are TRBV19 and TRBJ2-3; 9 positions agree with TRBD1. Germline assignment: CDR1 LNHDA and CDR2 SQIVND (reference sequence). There are 16 residues in the CDR3. The trim removed 3 bases at V and 6 bases at J, leaving 10 bases unmatched. The CDR3 loop is CASSIPPGQGADTQYF. The CDR3 bases are TGTGCCAGTAGTATCCCGCCGGGACAGGGAGCCGATACGCAGTATTTT.

This clone was seen only a few times. The genes are TRBV7-9 and TRBJ1-6; TRBD1 might be the D (5 bases). The V gene lost 5 bases and the J gene lost 5 bases, with 10 bases spanning the gap. CDR1 is SEHNR, CDR2 FQNEAQ, per germline (reference sequence). The CDR3 is made up of 14 amino acids. The CDR3 nucleotides read TGTGCCAGCAGCCCCGCCAGGGATAATTCACCCCTCCACTTT. The encoded protein is CASSPARDNSPLHF.

The chain combines TRBV4-1 with TRBJ2-1, with TRBD2 matching over 13 bases. This CDR3 spans 16 amino acids. With V trimmed by 0 bases and J by 6 bases, 2 bases remained unmatched. Germline-derived CDR1 and CDR2 are MGHRA and YSYEKL. The CDR3 DNA follows: TGCGCCAGCAGCCAAGAACTAGCGGGGGGGCTCAATGAGCAGTTCTTC. Its translation is CASSQELAGGLNEQFF.

J is TRBJ2-3 and V is TRBV2; 12 nucleotides match TRBD2. Germline V CDR1 and CDR2: SNHLY, FYNNEI. The J segment lost 2 bases and the V segment lost 5 bases, leaving 5 bases of the junction unmatched. This CDR3 is 16 amino acids long. The chain's CDR3 is CASSLLAGGLTDTQYF. CDR3 nucleotides: TGTGCCAGCAGTCTACTAGCGGGGGGCCTCACAGATACGCAGTATTTT.

In its sample, this clone was seen a few times. This chain links TRBV10-1 with TRBJ2-3; no clear D gene. This CDR3 has 17 amino acids. Germline V gives CDR1 WNHNN, CDR2 SYGVQD (reference sequence). V was cut by 2 bases and J by 5 bases, with 20 bases left in between. The CDR3, as DNA: TGCGCCAGCAGTGAGAGGTATATCGGTTTAAGACAAGATACGCAGTATTTT. Translated, it gives CASSERYIGLRQDTQYF.

As regards this clone: The same CDR3 is also encoded by other DNA sequences in this sample. J is TRBJ1-3 and V is TRBV5-1; D remains unclear. CDR1 is SGHRS, CDR2 YFSETQ, per germline. Trimming removed 0 bases at V and 0 bases at J, with 4 bases between. The length of the CDR3 is 14 residues. Here the CDR3 reads CASSLDISGNTIYF. The CDR3 DNA reads TGCGCCAGCAGCTTGGACATCTCTGGAAACACCATATATTTT.

Concerning this clone itself: One junction end does not reproduce the germline sequence, and a read error may be involved. The V and J genes are TRBV7-9 and TRBJ2-3; D may be TRBD1 (5 bases). Germline V lookup: CDR1 SEHNR, CDR2 FQNEAQ (reference sequence). CDR3 size: 13 residues. The chain's CDR3 is CASSQEETDAQYF. CDR3 nucleotide sequence: TGTGCCAGCAGCCAGGAAGAGACAGATGCGCAGTATTTT.

This chain uses TRBV19 with TRBJ1-1; 9 bases align to TRBD1. V lost 6 bases and J lost 1; bases outside the gene matches: 6. The CDR3 runs 15 residues. CDR1 and CDR2 (germline): LNHDA, SQIVND (reference sequence). CDR3 coding DNA: TGTGCCAGTAGAATCTCGGACAGGGGGAACACTGAAGCTTTCTTT. Encoded protein: CASRISDRGNTEAFF.

V usage is TRBV9 and J usage is TRBJ2-1, with 8 nucleotides matching TRBD1. V lost 5 bases, J lost 10 bases, and 5 bases stayed unmatched. Germline CDR1 reads SGDLS; CDR2 reads YYNGEE. The CDR3 covers 12 residues. The chain's CDR3 is CASSGQGFEQFF. CDR3 in DNA: TGTGCCAGCAGTGGACAGGGATTCGAGCAGTTCTTC.

J is TRBJ2-1 and V is TRBV2; possibly TRBD2 for D (6 bases). CDR1 SNHLY and CDR2 FYNNEI come from the germline V gene. The ends were cut back, 3 bases at V and 5 bases at J, with 11 bases in the middle. The CDR3 covers 14 residues. CDR3 amino acids: CASSERLVDNEQFF. CDR3 nucleotide sequence: TGTGCCAGCAGTGAGCGACTAGTTGACAATGAGCAGTTCTTC.

The gene calls are TRBV6-1 and TRBJ2-5; 8 nucleotides line up with TRBD2. CDR3 length equals 17 residues. J was trimmed by 4 bases and V by 1 base; bases with no gene match: 11. Germline-derived CDR1 and CDR2 are MNHNS and SASEGT. Here the CDR3 reads CASSEVPAGAFRETQYF. The CDR3, as DNA: TGTGCCAGCAGTGAAGTTCCAGCGGGGGCCTTCCGAGAGACCCAGTACTTC.

This rearrangement joins TRBV10-3 to TRBJ2-7; D is perhaps TRBD1 (6 bases). Germline loops: CDR1 ENHRY, CDR2 SYGVKD. The CDR3 runs to 12 residues. Trimming removed 8 bases at V and 6 bases at J, with 14 bases between. This chain's CDR3 is CAILSNRVEQYF. Here the CDR3 DNA reads TGTGCCATCCTAAGTAACAGGGTCGAGCAGTACTTC.